One and the same sample provided the 14 T cell receptor beta chains below, sequenced in a study of T-cell reconstitution after alpha-beta-depleted transplantation in children. Unique molecular identifiers tagged the TCRbeta library. In TCRdb, the PCR reads were re-called with MiXCR into one record per CDR3 protein. This table holds 600,000 or so distinct CDR3 sequences, about 21% found once. Sequences were derived from PBMCs, mostly from graft donor cells, sampled 360 days after TCRalphabeta/CD19-depleted stem cell transplant. The receptor source for this set is a boy under two years old who had a stem cell transplant for acute myeloid leukemia, so the T cells may come from the graft donor.

This clonotype has a handful of counts. V and J are TRBV24-1 and TRBJ2-3; TRBD1 matches 9 bases. CDR1 is KGHDR, CDR2 SFDVKD, per germline. Trimming cost V 4 bases and J 6 bases; bases outside gene matches: 7. The CDR3 spans 15 residues. The CDR3 protein is CATSERTGEKDTQYF. The CDR3 coding sequence is TGTGCCACCAGTGAACGGACAGGGGAGAAGGATACGCAGTATTTT.

The chain uses TRBV7-8 and TRBJ2-5; D could derive from TRBD1 or TRBD2 (5 bases each). The CDR3 covers 14 residues. Deletions cut 1 base from V and 12 bases from J, with 18 bases between. CDR1 is SGHVS and CDR2 is FQNEAQ in the germline V gene. CDR3 sequence reads: CASSLEASRGPEYF. CDR3 in DNA: TGTGCCAGCAGCTTAGAGGCCAGTAGGGGACCTGAGTACTTC.

The chain combines TRBV5-1 with TRBJ1-1; D remains ambiguous. CDR1 is SGHRS and CDR2 is YFSETQ in the germline V gene. This CDR3 spans 15 amino acids. V lost 0 bases, J lost 1 base, and 10 bases lay in between. The CDR3 loop reads CASSLAGYGNTEAFF. CDR3 sequence (DNA): TGCGCCAGCAGCTTGGCGGGGTATGGGAACACTGAAGCTTTCTTT.

The sample holds a few counts of this clonotype. This chain uses TRBV4-2 with TRBJ1-2, with D uncertain. The V end lost 2 bases, the J end lost 3 bases, and 7 bases lay between the germline ends. Looked up from germline, CDR1 is LGHNA and CDR2 is YNFKEQ. The CDR3 runs 13 residues. For the CDR3, the DNA is TGTGCCAGCAGCCAACAGCGGGACTATGGCTACACCTTC. Its translation: CASSQQRDYGYTF.

This clonotype was counted at least ten times. This chain uses TRBV15 with TRBJ2-1, with 8 bases identical to TRBD1. Germline V gives CDR1 LNHNV, CDR2 YYDKDF (reference sequence). V shed 6 bases, J shed 3 bases, and the junction held 7 bases outside the gene matches. This CDR3 is built from 15 residues. Here the CDR3 reads CATSDPGQVYNEQFF. CDR3 nucleotides: TGTGCCACCAGTGACCCGGGACAGGTCTACAATGAGCAGTTCTTC.

This clonotype was detected ten times or more. The chain joins TRBV3-1 to TRBJ1-5; tentatively, D is TRBD1 (6 bases). The length of the CDR3 is 15 residues. Deletions cut 4 bases from V and 3 bases from J, with 13 bases between. CDR1 LGHDT and CDR2 YNNKEL come from the germline V gene (reference sequence). CDR3: CASSPKWGANQPQHF. The CDR3 coding sequence is TGTGCCAGCAGCCCCAAGTGGGGGGCCAATCAGCCCCAGCATTTT.

In this sample, this clonotype turned up a few times. J is TRBJ2-5 and V is TRBV6-6; no reliable D call. The CDR3 is 12 residues long. The V gene lost 2 bases and the J gene lost 9 bases, with 10 bases spanning the gap. CDR1 and CDR2 (germline): MNHNY, SVGAGI (reference sequence). The DNA of the CDR3 is TGTGCCAGCAGTTACGATGATGGGGCCCAGTACTTC. Translating it yields CASSYDDGAQYF.

This clonotype was seen many times. The chain has TRBV20-1 and TRBJ2-3; D gene ambiguous. This CDR3 has 17 amino acids. The germline V gene has CDR1 DFQATT and CDR2 SNEGSKA (reference sequence). V dropped 8 bases and J dropped 5 bases, with 29 bases sitting between them. The CDR3, as DNA: TGCAGTTGTAGGCCTCTAAGGTATTCCCCATGGAGAGATACGCAGTATTTT. As protein: CSCRPLRYSPWRDTQYF.

The chain combines TRBV20-1 with TRBJ2-4; D ambiguous. V was clipped by 6 bases and J by 2 bases, with 11 bases between them. Germline CDR1 reads DFQATT; CDR2 reads SNEGSKA (reference sequence). The CDR3 contains 13 residues. In DNA, the CDR3 is TGCAGTGCGACATTACTAACCAAAAACATTCAGTACTTC. Translation: CSATLLTKNIQYF.

V is TRBV5-1 and J is TRBJ2-3, with TRBD1 identical over 7 bases. Germline V gene sequence: CDR1 SGHRS, CDR2 YFSETQ. The CDR3 has 16 amino acids. J gave up 4 bases and V 4 bases, and 12 bases lay outside the gene matches. The CDR3 spells CASSLTGKGGADTQYF. As DNA, the CDR3 is TGCGCCAGCAGCCTGACAGGGAAGGGTGGAGCAGATACGCAGTATTTT.

This clonotype was recorded once. This sequence joins TRBV12-3 or TRBV12-4 and TRBJ2-5, with 9 bases that match TRBD2. The V segment lost 4 bases and the J segment 2 bases; nucleotides outside the gene matches: 8. The CDR3 covers 16 residues. CDR3 sequence: CASSSLGLARQETQYF. As DNA, the CDR3 is TGTGCCAGCAGTTCCTTGGGACTAGCAAGGCAAGAGACCCAGTACTTC.

The rearrangement links TRBV20-1 to TRBJ1-5; D gene ambiguous. Germline loops: CDR1 DFQATT, CDR2 SNEGSKA (reference sequence). The CDR3 runs 13 residues. V lost 1 base and J 3 bases, leaving 7 bases between the germline ends. The CDR3 loop reads CSARVGANQPQHF. The CDR3 DNA reads TGCAGTGCTAGAGTTGGAGCCAATCAGCCCCAGCATTTT.

This clonotype was seen ten or more times. The V gene is TRBV20-1, the J gene TRBJ1-1; a weak D match, TRBD1 (5 bases). The V gene lost 0 bases and the J gene lost 4 bases, with 9 bases spanning the gap. CDR3 length: 13 amino acids. Germline CDR1 and CDR2: DFQATT and SNEGSKA (reference sequence). The CDR3 protein is CSAREEGFTEAFF. CDR3 sequence (DNA): TGCAGTGCTAGAGAGGAGGGGTTCACTGAAGCTTTCTTT.

This rearrangement joins TRBV27 to TRBJ1-2; no firm D call. The CDR3 extends over 16 amino acids. Looked up from germline, CDR1 is MNHEY and CDR2 is SMNVEV (reference sequence). With 3 bases removed from V and 0 bases from J, the gap between germline ends came to 14 bases. The CDR3 reads CASSFWPPGSNYGYTF. The CDR3 nucleotides read TGTGCCAGCAGTTTTTGGCCGCCGGGATCTAACTATGGCTACACCTTC.